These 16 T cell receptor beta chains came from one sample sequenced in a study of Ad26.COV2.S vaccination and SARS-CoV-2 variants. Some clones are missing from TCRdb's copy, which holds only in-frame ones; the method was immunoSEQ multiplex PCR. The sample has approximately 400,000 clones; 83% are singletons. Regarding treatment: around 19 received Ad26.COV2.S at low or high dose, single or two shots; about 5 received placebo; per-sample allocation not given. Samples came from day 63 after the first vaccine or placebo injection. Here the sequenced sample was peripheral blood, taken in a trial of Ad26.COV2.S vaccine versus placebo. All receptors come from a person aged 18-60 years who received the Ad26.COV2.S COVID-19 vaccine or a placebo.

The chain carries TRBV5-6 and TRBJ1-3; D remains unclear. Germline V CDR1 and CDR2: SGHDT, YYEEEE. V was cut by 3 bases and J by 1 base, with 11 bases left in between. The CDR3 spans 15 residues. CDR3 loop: CASSSGPPSGNTIYF. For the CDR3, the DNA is TGTGCCAGCAGCTCCGGACCGCCTTCTGGAAACACCATATATTTT.

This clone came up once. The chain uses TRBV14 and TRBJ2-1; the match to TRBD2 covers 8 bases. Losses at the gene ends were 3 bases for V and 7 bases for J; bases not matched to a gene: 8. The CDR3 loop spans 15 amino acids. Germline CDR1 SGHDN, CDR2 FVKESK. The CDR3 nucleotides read TGTGCCAGCAGCCAGGACAGCGGGAGACGGAATGAGCAGTTCTTC. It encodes CASSQDSGRRNEQFF.

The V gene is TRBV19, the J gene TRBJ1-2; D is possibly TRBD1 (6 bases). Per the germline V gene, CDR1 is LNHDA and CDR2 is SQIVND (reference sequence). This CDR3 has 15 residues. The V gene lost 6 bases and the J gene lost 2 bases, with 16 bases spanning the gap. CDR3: CASSHGGGRNYGYTF. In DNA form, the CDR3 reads TGTGCCAGTAGCCATGGCGGGGGGCGAAACTATGGCTACACCTTC.

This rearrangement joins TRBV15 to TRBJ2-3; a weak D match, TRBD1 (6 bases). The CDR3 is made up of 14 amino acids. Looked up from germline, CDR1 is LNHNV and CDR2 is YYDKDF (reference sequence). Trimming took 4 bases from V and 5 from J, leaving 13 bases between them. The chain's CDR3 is CATSKQGVGDTQYF. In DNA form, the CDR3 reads TGTGCCACCAGCAAACAGGGCGTCGGAGATACGCAGTATTTT. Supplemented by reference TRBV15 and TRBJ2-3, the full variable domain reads DAMVIQNPRYQVTQFGKPVTLSCSQTLNHNVMYWYQQKSSQAPKLLFHYYDKDFNNEADTPDNFQSRRPNTSFCFLDIRSPGLGDTAMYLCATSKQGVGDTQYFGPGTRLTVL.

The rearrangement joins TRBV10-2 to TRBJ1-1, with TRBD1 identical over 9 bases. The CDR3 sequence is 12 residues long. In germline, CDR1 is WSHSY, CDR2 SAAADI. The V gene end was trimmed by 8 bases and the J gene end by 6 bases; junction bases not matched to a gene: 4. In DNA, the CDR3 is TGCGCCAGCCGGGACAGGGAACCTGAAGCTTTCTTT. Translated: CASRDREPEAFF.

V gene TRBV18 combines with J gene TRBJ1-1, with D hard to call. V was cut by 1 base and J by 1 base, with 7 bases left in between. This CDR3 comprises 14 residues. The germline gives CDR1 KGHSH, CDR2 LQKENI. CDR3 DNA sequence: TGTGCCAGCTCACCACAGGGCCAGAACACTGAAGCTTTCTTT. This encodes CASSPQGQNTEAFF.

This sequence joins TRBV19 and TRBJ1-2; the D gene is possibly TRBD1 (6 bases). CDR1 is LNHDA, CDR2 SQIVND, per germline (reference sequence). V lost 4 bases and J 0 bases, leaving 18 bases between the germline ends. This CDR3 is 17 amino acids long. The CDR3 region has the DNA TGTGCCAGTAGTACGAGGGGGGGCGCCGGGCCTAACTATGGCTACACCTTC. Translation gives CASSTRGGAGPNYGYTF.

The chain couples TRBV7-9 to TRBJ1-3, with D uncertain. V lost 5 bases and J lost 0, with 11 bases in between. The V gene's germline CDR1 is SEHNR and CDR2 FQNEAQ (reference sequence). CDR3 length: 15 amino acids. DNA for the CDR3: TGTGCCAGCAGCCCGAAGCCTGTCTCTGGAAACACCATATATTTT. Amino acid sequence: CASSPKPVSGNTIYF.

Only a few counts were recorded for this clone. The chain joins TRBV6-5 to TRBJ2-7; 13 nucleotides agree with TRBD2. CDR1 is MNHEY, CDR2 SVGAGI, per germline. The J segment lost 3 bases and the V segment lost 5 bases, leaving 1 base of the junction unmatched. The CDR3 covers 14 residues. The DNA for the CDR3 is TGTGCCAGCAGTCGGACTAGCGGGAGCTACGAGCAGTACTTC. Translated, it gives CASSRTSGSYEQYF.

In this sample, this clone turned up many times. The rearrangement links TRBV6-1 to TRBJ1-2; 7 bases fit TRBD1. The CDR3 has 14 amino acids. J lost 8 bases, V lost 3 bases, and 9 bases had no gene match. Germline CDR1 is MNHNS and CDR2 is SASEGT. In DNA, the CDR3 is TGTGCCAGCAGTGATAAGGAGGGGGCGGAAGGCTACACCTTC. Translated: CASSDKEGAEGYTF.

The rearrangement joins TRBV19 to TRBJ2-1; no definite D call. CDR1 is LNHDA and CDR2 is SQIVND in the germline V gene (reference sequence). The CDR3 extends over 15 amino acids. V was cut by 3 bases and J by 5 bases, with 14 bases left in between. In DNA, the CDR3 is TGTGCCAGTAGTATTGGGCCCCTTGAACACAATGAGCAGTTCTTC. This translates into CASSIGPLEHNEQFF.

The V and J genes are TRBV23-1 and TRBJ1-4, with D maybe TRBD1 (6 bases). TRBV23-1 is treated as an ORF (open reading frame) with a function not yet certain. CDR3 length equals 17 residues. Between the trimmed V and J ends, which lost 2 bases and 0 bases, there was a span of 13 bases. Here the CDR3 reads CASSQTHGQTTNEKLFF. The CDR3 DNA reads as TGCGCCAGCAGTCAAACCCACGGACAGACAACTAATGAAAAACTGTTTTTT.

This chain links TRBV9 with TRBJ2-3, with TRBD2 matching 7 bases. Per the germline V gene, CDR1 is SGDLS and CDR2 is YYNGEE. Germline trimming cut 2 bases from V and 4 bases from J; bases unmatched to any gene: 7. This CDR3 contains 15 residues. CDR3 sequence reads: CASSVTLGGADTQYF. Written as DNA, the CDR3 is TGTGCCAGCAGCGTGACCCTGGGGGGGGCAGATACGCAGTATTTT.

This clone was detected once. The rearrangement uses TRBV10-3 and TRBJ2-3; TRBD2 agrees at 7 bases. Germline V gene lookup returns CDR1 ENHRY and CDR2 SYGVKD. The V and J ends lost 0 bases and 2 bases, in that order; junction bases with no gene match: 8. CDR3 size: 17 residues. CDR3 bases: TGTGCCATCAGTGAGTCGAGGCCTAGCGGTTTCACAGATACGCAGTATTTT. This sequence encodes CAISESRPSGFTDTQYF.

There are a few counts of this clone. CDR3 DNA: TGTGCCAGTAGTTTCGGGACAGCTAGCAATCAGCCCCAGCATTTT. Translating gives CASSFGTASNQPQHF. The V gene is TRBV19, the J gene TRBJ1-5; 7 positions match TRBD1. With 5 bases clipped from V and 0 bases from J, the junction kept 4 bases outside the gene matches. The germline CDR1 and CDR2 sequences are LNHDA and SQIVND (reference sequence). This CDR3 is 15 amino acids long.

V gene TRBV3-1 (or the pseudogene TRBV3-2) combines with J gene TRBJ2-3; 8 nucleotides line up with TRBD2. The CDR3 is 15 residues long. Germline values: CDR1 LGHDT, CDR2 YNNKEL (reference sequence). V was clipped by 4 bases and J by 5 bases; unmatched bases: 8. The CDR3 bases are TGTGCCAGCAGCCTTTCTAGCGGGCCTAGAGATACGCAGTATTTT. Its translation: CASSLSSGPRDTQYF.